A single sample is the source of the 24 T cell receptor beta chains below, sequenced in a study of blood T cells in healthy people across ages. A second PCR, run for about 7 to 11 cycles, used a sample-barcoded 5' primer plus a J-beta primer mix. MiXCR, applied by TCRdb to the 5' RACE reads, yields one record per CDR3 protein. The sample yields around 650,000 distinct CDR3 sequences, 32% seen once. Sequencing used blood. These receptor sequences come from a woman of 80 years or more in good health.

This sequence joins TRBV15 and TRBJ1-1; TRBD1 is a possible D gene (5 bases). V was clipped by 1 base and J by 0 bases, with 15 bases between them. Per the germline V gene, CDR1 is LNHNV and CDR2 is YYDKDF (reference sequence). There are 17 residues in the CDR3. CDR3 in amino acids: CATSRGIGGFLNTEAFF. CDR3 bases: TGTGCCACCAGCAGAGGGATTGGGGGGTTCTTGAACACTGAAGCTTTCTTT.

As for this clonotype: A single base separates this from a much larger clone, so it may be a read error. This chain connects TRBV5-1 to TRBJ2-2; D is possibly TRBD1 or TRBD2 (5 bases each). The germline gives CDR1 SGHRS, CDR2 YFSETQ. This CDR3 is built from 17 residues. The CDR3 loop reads CASSRRDGAAYTGERFF. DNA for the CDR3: TGCGCCAGCAGTCGTCGCGACGGGGCCGCGTACACCGGGGAGCGGTTTTTT.

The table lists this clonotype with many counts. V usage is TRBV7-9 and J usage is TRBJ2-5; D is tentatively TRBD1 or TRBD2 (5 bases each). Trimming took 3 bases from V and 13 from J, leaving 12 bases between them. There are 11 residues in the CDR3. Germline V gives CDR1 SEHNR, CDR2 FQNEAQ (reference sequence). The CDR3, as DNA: TGTGCCAGCAGCTTGGGGGACCGAACGTACTTC. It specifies CASSLGDRTYF.

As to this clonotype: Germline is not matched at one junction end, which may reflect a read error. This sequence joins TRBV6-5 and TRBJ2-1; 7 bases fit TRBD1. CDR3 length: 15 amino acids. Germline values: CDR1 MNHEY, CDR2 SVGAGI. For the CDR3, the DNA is TGCGCCAGCAGGTCCGGGACAGACTCCTACAATGAGCAGTTCTTC. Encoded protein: CASRSGTDSYNEQFF.

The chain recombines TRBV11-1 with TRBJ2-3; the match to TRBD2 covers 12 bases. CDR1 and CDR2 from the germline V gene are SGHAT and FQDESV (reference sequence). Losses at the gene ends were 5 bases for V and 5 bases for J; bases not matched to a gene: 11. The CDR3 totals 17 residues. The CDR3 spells CASSARLAGVHGDTQYF. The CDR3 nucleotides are TGTGCCAGCAGCGCGAGACTAGCGGGGGTGCATGGAGATACGCAGTATTTT.

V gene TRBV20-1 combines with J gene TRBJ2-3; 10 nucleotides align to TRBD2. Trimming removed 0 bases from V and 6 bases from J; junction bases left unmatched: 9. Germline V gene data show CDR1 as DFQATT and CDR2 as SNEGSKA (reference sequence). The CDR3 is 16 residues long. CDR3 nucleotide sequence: TGCAGTGCTAGAGATCATAGCGGGGGGCTACCGGATACGCAGTATTTT. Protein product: CSARDHSGGLPDTQYF.

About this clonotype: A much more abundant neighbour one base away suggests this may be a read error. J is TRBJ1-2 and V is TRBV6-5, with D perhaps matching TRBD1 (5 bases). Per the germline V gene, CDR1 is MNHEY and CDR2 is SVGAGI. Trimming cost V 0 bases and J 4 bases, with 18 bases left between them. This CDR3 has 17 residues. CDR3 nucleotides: TGTGCCAGCAGTTACTCGATTTACTCGGACAAAGCCTATGGCTACACCTTC. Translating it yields CASSYSIYSDKAYGYTF.

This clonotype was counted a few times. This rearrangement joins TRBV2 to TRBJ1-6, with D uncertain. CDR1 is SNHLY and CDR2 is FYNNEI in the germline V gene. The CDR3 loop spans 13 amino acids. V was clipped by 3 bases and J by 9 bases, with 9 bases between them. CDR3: CASSDGRSSPLHF. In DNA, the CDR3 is TGTGCCAGCAGTGACGGGCGCAGTTCACCCCTCCACTTT.

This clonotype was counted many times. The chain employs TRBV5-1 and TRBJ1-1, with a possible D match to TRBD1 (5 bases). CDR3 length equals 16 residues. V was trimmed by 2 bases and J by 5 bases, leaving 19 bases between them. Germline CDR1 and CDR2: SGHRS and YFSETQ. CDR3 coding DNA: TGCGCCAGCAGCTTAGGGGCAGGAGCTCTGGTAACTGAAGCTTTCTTT. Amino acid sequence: CASSLGAGALVTEAFF.

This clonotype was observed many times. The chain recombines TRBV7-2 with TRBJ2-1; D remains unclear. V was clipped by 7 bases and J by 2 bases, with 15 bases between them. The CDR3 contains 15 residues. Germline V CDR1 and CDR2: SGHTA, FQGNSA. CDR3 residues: CASTPGNPTYNEQFF. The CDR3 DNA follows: TGTGCCAGCACCCCGGGCAACCCAACCTACAATGAGCAGTTCTTC.

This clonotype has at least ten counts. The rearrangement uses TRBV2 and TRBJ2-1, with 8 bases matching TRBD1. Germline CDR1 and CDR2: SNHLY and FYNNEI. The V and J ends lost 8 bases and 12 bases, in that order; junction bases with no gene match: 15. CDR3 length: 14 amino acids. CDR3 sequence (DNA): TGTGCCAGCTCACGGGGACAGGACCTATCTGGGCAGTTCTTC. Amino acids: CASSRGQDLSGQFF.

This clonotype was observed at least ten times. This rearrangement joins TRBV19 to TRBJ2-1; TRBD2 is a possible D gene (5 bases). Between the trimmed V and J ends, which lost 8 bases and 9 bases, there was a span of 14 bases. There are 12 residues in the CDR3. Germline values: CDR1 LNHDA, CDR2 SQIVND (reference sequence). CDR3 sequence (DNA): TGTGCCAGTTCCACGGGGATTGGTGAGCAGTTCTTC. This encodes CASSTGIGEQFF.

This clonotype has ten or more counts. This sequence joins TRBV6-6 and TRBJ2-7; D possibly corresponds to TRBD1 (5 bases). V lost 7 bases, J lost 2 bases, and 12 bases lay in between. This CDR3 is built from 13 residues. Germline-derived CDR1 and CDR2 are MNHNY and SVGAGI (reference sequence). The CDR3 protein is CASTSDSTYEQYF. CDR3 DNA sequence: TGTGCCAGCACCTCCGACAGTACCTACGAGCAGTACTTC.

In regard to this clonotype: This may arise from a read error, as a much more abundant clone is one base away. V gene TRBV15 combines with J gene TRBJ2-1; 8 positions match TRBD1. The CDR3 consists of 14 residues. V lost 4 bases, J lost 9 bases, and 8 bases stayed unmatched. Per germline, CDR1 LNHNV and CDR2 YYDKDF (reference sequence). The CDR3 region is CATSIGGQGGEQFF. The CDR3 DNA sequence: TGTGCCACCAGCATAGGAGGACAGGGTGGTGAGCAGTTCTTC.

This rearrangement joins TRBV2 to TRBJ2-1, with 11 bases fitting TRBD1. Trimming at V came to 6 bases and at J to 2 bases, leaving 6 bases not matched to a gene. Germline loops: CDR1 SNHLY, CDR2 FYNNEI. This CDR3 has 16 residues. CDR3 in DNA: TGTGCCAGCAGCCCCGGGACAGGGGGGCCCTACAATGAGCAGTTCTTC. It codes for CASSPGTGGPYNEQFF. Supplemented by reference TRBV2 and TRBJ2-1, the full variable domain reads EPEVTQTPSHQVTQMGQEVILRCVPISNHLYFYWYRQILGQKVEFLVSFYNNEISEKSEIFDDQFSVERPDGSNFTLKIRSTKLEDSAMYFCASSPGTGGPYNEQFFGPGTRLTVL.

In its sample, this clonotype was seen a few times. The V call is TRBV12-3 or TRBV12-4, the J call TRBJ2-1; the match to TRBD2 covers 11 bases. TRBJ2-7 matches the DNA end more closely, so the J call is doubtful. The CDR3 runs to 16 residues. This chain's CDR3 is CASTVSGGARYNEQYF. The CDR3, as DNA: TGTGCCAGCACCGTTAGCGGGGGGGCTCGGTACAATGAGCAGTACTTC.

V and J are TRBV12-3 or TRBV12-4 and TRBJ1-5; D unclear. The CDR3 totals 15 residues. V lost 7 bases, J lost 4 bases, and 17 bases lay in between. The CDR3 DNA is TGTGCCAGCAATGAGGACCGCTTAGCAAATCAGCCCCAGCATTTT. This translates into CASNEDRLANQPQHF.

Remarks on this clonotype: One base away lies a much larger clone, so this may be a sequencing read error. The CDR3 reads CASSEFPGSYGQYF. For the CDR3, the DNA is TGTGCCAGCAGTGAATTTCCGGGCTCCTACGGGCAGTACTTC. The gene calls are TRBV6-1 and TRBJ2-7, with D hard to call. Germline CDR1 reads MNHNS; CDR2 reads SASEGT. The CDR3 is made up of 14 amino acids.

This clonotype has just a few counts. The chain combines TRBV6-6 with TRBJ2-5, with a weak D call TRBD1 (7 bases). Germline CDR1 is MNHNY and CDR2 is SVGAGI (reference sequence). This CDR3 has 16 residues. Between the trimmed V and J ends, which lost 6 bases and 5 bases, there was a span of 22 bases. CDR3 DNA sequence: TGTGCCAGCAGCCCTGAGGCGGAGGGGGCAGGGGAGACCCAGTACTTC. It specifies CASSPEAEGAGETQYF.

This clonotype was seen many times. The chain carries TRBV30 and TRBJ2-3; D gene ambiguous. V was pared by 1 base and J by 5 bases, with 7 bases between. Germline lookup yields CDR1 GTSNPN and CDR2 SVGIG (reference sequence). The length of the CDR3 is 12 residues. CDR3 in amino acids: CAWSGLRDTQYF. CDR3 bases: TGTGCCTGGAGTGGTCTGAGAGATACGCAGTATTTT.

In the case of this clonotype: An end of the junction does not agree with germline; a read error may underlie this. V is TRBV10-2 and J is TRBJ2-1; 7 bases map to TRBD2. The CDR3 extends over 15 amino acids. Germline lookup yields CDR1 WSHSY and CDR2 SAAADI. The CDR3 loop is CASSEWGLSINERFF. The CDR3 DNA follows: TGCGCCAGCAGTGAGTGGGGACTATCAATCAATGAGCGGTTCTTC.

This CDR3 reads CASRQGISGPYEQYF. The DNA for the CDR3 is TGTGCCAGCAGACAAGGGATCTCTGGGCCCTACGAGCAGTACTTC. The rearrangement uses TRBV6-6 and TRBJ2-7; no firm D call. The CDR3 totals 15 residues. V was trimmed by 6 bases and J by 2 bases, leaving 17 bases between them. Per the germline V gene, CDR1 is MNHNY and CDR2 is SVGAGI (reference sequence).

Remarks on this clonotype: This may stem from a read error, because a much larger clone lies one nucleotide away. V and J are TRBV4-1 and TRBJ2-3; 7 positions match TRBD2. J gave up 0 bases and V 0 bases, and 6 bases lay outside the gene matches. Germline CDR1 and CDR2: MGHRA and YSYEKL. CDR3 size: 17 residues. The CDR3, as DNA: TGCGCCAGCAGCCAAGATAGGCGGGGGACTAGCACAGATACGCAGTATTTT. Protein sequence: CASSQDRRGTSTDTQYF.

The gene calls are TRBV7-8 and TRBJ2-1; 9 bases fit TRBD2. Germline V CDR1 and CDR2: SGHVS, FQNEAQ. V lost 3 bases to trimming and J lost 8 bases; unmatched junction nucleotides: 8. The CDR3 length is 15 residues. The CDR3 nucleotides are TGTGCCAGCAGCTTGGGAATAGCGGGAGAGGATGAGCAGTTCTTC. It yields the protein CASSLGIAGEDEQFF.